This TCR beta chain came from a study of regulatory T cells in long-lasting Graves disease. Study information: Antithyroid drug intake by newly diagnosed Graves' patients had lasted under 3 months. Overall study findings and caveats: Persistent patients had a count of shared public clonotypes (approximately 3,000) that exceeded that of new patients (around 910).

The time point was: newly diagnosed GD, antithyroid drugs for less than 3 months. The TCR library was made from RNA that had been extracted from PBMCs in TRIzol. In building TCR beta libraries, iRepertoire HTBI primers were used together with Arm-PCR of CDR3 regions. TCRdb ran MiXCR on the multiplex PCR reads and lists one entry per CDR3 protein. This table has 250,000 to 300,000 distinct CDR3 sequences, approximately 20% appearing once. The CDR3 has 15 amino acids. Germline values: CDR1 KGHDR, CDR2 SFDVKD. The V end lost 3 bases, the J end lost 5 bases, and 12 bases lay between the germline ends. The table lists this clonotype with many counts. The antigen is not known. These data are also associated with another study on T cells in Graves' hyperthyroidism and ophthalmopathy.

Source: peripheral blood mononuclear cells (PBMCs), taken at new diagnosis, from a patient treated with antithyroid drugs. This TCR came from a young woman with Graves disease. The rearrangement joins TRBV24-1 to TRBJ1-4, with D possibly being TRBD1 (6 bases). The CDR3 coding sequence is TGTGCCACCAGTGATAGTAAACAGGGAAATGAAAAACTGTTTTTT. Translation gives CATSDSKQGNEKLFF.